This TCR beta chain comes out of a study of human T cells and chemical hapten exposure. Each CDR3 protein gets one entry after TCRdb re-called the RACE reads with MiXCR. The table has 62,000 or so distinct CDR3 sequences, roughly 9.8% seen once. This clonotype came up many times. Time point reported: pre-sensitization, week 0. Treatment meaning: therapeutic diphenylcyclopropenone sensitization with weekly scalp DPC. The CDR3 spans 16 residues. From germline, CDR1 is SEHNR and CDR2 FQNEAQ (reference sequence). Trimming removed 4 bases from V and 2 bases from J, with 16 bases in between. This specimen was whole blood, taken in connection with sensitization to the hapten diphenylcyclopropenone (DPC). This receptor was obtained from a woman aged 45-60 years with alopecia areata. Some clones in this sample may be carry-over from other donors' samples. The V and J genes are TRBV7-9 and TRBJ2-3; D is possibly TRBD1 (6 bases). CDR3 bases: TGTGCCAGCAGCTCGGTACCGGGACAAGACACAGATACGCAGTATTTT. The encoded protein is CASSSVPGQDTDTQYF. Looking up the rest from reference TRBV7-9 and TRBJ2-3 gives the full variable domain: DTGVSQNPRHKITKRGQNVTFRCDPISEHNRLYWYRQTLGQGPEFLTYFQNEAQLEKSRLLSDRFSAERPKGSFSTLEIQRTEQGDSAMYLCASSSVPGQDTDTQYFGPGTRLTVL.